The clone carrying this T cell receptor (beta chain) was recorded only once. Its cognate antigen is unknown. This entry belongs to a study of shared clonotypes between healthy human individuals. Study conclusions and caveats: Deeper or shallower sequencing was expected to change how clonotypes are shared among donors.

Execution of the assay was at deep level. In the original processing: ImmunoSEQ gave junction-only sequences without quality scores, so filtering differed. Data came from immunoSEQ multiplex PCR; TCRdb stores just in-frame clones and leaves some out. The V and J calls and clone size come from that table; D and trimming were worked out from the DNA. Of under 600,000 clones in the sample, just over 75% were seen once. Around 82 million PBMCs supplied genomic DNA for unsorted samples. Trimming pared 3 bases from V and 6 bases from J, leaving 17 bases between. CDR3 size: 15 residues. CDR1 is SGHTA, CDR2 FQGNSA, per germline.

This sequence originates from a woman in her thirties or forties in good health. Some clones in this sample may be carry-over from other donors' samples. Input material: PBMCs. J is TRBJ1-2 and V is TRBV7-2; D is uncertain. DNA of the CDR3: TGTGCCAGCAGCTTCCGCCCTGAGCCGGATGATGGCTACACCTTC. Translated, it gives CASSFRPEPDDGYTF.